The present TCR beta chain was sequenced within a study of blood T cell repertoires in COVID-19 (dated by TCRdb to the early 2020s). Looking at the study overall: Samples from collaborators originated in the United States, Italy and Spain and spanned both the acute and convalescent phases of COVID-19. The material from the prospective study consisted of cDNA or gDNA derived from T cells, B-cell-depleted T cells, or PBMCs. Deeply sampled blood TCRbeta repertoires from subjects exposed to, actively infected with, or recovered from COVID-19 were included in the dataset. A freely available public database, intended as a resource for researchers studying the immune response to SARS-CoV-2, is where the repertoires were released. Samples came from the ongoing ImmuneRACE study (first 160 participants) plus 1,254 subjects from 6 global collaborators. Sample metadata almost always included a de-identified subject ID, COVID-19 status, age in years and sex. Where available, HLA class I and class II types were obtained from metadata supplied by the sample provider rather than from assay-based typing.

TCRbeta CDR3 regions were amplified from genomic DNA by means of the immunoSEQ Assay, a bias-controlled multiplex PCR. The published analysis was carried out like this. The number of nucleated cells in each sample was estimated from the amplification of reference gene primers within the assay. To quantify the absolute abundance of each unique TCRbeta CDR3 rearrangement, sequence reads were collapsed and filtered. For each sample, productive Simpson clonality was calculated by taking the square root of Simpson's diversity index across productive rearrangements. TCRdb limited this immuneACCESS table to in-frame rearrangements with V and J called. A share of clones is missing; checked studies link under half to unresolved V genes, and the rest is unexplained. V, J and clone size are those of that table, while D and trimming were read from the DNA. In this sample the table shows 150,000 to 200,000 clones, more than 75% of which occur a single time. Roughly 2% of the sample lies in the top ten.

Another Seattle source contributed samples from volunteer blood donors who had recovered from COVID-19. The collaborating institutions used their own protocols to collect whole blood in K2EDTA tubes. For TCRbeta analysis, collaborators shipped samples in one of three forms: frozen whole blood, isolated PBMCs, or DNA extracted from either of those sample types. Results the study describes overall, beyond this receptor: Clinical and demographic metadata were provided uncurated, with the amount varying by source and participant.

About this clone: The antigen it recognizes is unknown. Base quality data are lacking; no much larger clone is found one base away.

Sequencing was performed on peripheral blood. The origin of this receptor is a man aged 50 to 60 who had recovered from COVID-19.

The bases are TGTGCCATCAGTGCGGGGAATGGCTACACCTTC. This translates into CAISAGNGYTF. The sequence links TRBV10-3 to TRBJ1-2, with the D gene call left open. Relative to germline, V is 4 bases shorter and J is 6 bases shorter, with 6 bases between their ends. The CDR3, from cysteine to phenylalanine, totals 11 residues. Just the 33-base CDR3 DNA is kept, in frame starting at base 1. The germline V gene yields ENHRY for CDR1 and SYGVKD for CDR2.